This entry features one T cell receptor beta chain sequence. Antigen: not known. This record comes from a study of CD8+ T cells in alopecia areata. General study points: Researchers reported that TCR sharing among patients proved less clear than in mice, possibly HLA-linked.

It was cDNA, reverse transcribed from extracted RNA, that served as the sequencing template. The data were produced by immunoSEQ multiplex PCR, yet TCRdb's version contains in-frame clones alone and is incomplete. The table lists roughly 220,000 clones, around 65% of them singletons. CDR3 size: 14 residues. V was trimmed by 0 bases and J by 9 bases, leaving 12 bases between them. Germline CDR1 SGHAT, CDR2 FQNNGV. Treatment denoted: oral pan-JAK inhibitor, 5-10 mg twice daily. This material consisted of CD4+ T cells sorted from blood, taken around week 46, from a patient treated with tofacitinib. The receptor's source is a human donor with alopecia areata. J is TRBJ2-1 and V is TRBV11-2; TRBD1 is a possible D gene (5 bases). The CDR3 nucleotides read TGTGCCAGCAGCTTAGATGGGGCTAGTGCTGAGCAGTTCTTC. As protein: CASSLDGASAEQFF.